This entry lists 21 T cell receptor beta chains sequenced from one sample in a study of memory CD4+ T cells and cytomegalovirus serostatus. Single viable CD3+CD4+CD8-CD45RO+ cells were sorted as the memory CD4+ T cells. This table comes from immunoSEQ multiplex PCR, and its TCRdb copy is limited to in-frame clones, with some not included. Among tens of thousands of clones, 82% were seen once, and the ten largest hold around 0.38%. Input material: memory CD4+ T cells from blood. The receptors were sampled from an adult in good health and CMV-seronegative.

The chain carries TRBV15 and TRBJ1-1; D is unresolved. The CDR3 totals 13 residues. Germline CDR1 is LNHNV and CDR2 is YYDKDF (reference sequence). Between the trimmed V and J ends, which lost 1 base and 1 base, there was a span of 4 bases. This CDR3 reads CATSRGTNTEAFF. CDR3 nucleotides: TGTGCCACCAGCAGAGGGACGAACACTGAAGCTTTCTTT.

This rearrangement joins TRBV11-2 to TRBJ2-2; TRBD1 agrees at 8 bases. This CDR3 is built from 17 residues. Germline CDR1 and CDR2: SGHAT and FQNNGV. J lost 1 base, V lost 4 bases, and 8 bases had no gene match. CDR3 DNA: TGTGCCAGCAGCTCCAGGGGGCCCTTACTGAACACCGGGGAGCTGTTTTTT. Translating it yields CASSSRGPLLNTGELFF.

The chain links TRBV7-3 to TRBJ1-1; tentative D call: TRBD1 (6 bases). Trimming shortened V by 4 bases and J by 1 base, and 13 bases separated the two germline ends. This CDR3 contains 15 residues. Germline lookup yields CDR1 SGHTA and CDR2 FQGTGA. The CDR3 protein is CASSSSGGGNTEAFF. The CDR3 DNA is TGTGCCAGCAGCTCCTCCGGAGGGGGGAACACTGAAGCTTTCTTT.

The genes are TRBV5-8 and TRBJ1-4; D remains ambiguous. V shed 3 bases and J shed 7 bases, with 13 bases lying between them. The germline V gene has CDR1 SGHTS and CDR2 YDEGEE. The CDR3 has 14 residues. The CDR3 loop is CASSSLQLSEKLFF. DNA for the CDR3: TGTGCCAGCAGCTCCCTACAGTTGAGTGAAAAACTGTTTTTT. Full variable domain (outside the CDR3, taken from reference TRBV5-8 and TRBJ1-4): EAGVTQSPTHLIKTRGQQATLRCSPISGHTSVYWYQQALGLGLQFLLWYDEGEERNRGNFPPRFSGRQFPNYSSELNVNALELEDSALYLCASSSLQLSEKLFFGSGTQLSVL.

V gene TRBV5-6 combines with J gene TRBJ1-3, with D hard to call. The CDR3 loop spans 15 amino acids. Deletions cut 0 bases from V and 0 bases from J, with 7 bases between. Germline loops: CDR1 SGHDT, CDR2 YYEEEE. CDR3 bases: TGTGCCAGCAGCTTGGCCCAGGTCTCTGGAAACACCATATATTTT. Translation gives CASSLAQVSGNTIYF.

This CDR3 reads CASRTSQGIETQYF. The CDR3, as DNA: TGTGCCAGCAGGACCTCCCAGGGAATTGAGACCCAGTACTTC. The chain uses TRBV5-6 and TRBJ2-5, with D perhaps TRBD1 (5 bases). The CDR3 has 14 amino acids. CDR1 and CDR2 from the germline V gene are SGHDT and YYEEEE. The V end lost 5 bases, the J end lost 5 bases, and 16 bases lay between the germline ends.

The chain uses TRBV15 and TRBJ1-4, with D possibly matching TRBD1 (5 bases). From germline, CDR1 is LNHNV and CDR2 YYDKDF (reference sequence). V was shortened by 0 bases and J by 3 bases, with 8 bases between the two germline ends. This CDR3 is 15 amino acids long. The CDR3 is CATSRDPGPNEKLFF. The CDR3 nucleotides are TGTGCCACCAGCAGAGATCCGGGGCCTAATGAAAAACTGTTTTTT.

This clone was observed a handful of times. The rearrangement links TRBV4-2 to TRBJ1-4; no definite D call. Germline V lookup: CDR1 LGHNA, CDR2 YNFKEQ. CDR3 length: 15 residues. V was trimmed by 1 base and J by 8 bases, leaving 14 bases between them. The CDR3 loop reads CASSQVWGQQEKLFF. The CDR3 DNA is TGTGCCAGCAGCCAAGTTTGGGGTCAACAGGAAAAACTGTTTTTT.

The chain combines TRBV15 with TRBJ2-7, with D tentatively TRBD1 (5 bases). The CDR3 is 15 amino acids. The germline CDR1 and CDR2 sequences are LNHNV and YYDKDF (reference sequence). Trimming stripped 1 base from V and 4 bases from J, with 14 bases between. CDR3 amino acids: CATSRGLGLGYEQYF. The CDR3 nucleotides read TGTGCCACCAGCAGAGGTCTGGGGCTGGGATACGAGCAGTACTTC.

The V and J genes are TRBV19 and TRBJ1-4; the D gene is possibly TRBD1 (5 bases). V dropped 5 bases and J dropped 3 bases, with 13 bases sitting between them. There are 15 residues in the CDR3. The V gene's germline CDR1 is LNHDA and CDR2 SQIVND (reference sequence). For the CDR3, the DNA is TGTGCCAGTAGTCCCACCAGGGCCTCTAATGAAAAACTGTTTTTT. It codes for CASSPTRASNEKLFF.

The genes are TRBV10-3 and TRBJ2-5, with 8 bases fitting TRBD2. CDR1 and CDR2 from the germline V gene are ENHRY and SYGVKD. Unmatched junction bases numbered 3, after V lost 6 bases and J lost 0 bases. The CDR3 spans 14 residues. CDR3 loop: CAIRPGGNQETQYF. CDR3 in DNA: TGTGCCATCAGGCCGGGGGGGAACCAAGAGACCCAGTACTTC.

The chain links TRBV7-8 to TRBJ2-2; 7 bases map to TRBD1. The CDR3 covers 16 residues. The V segment lost 5 bases and the J segment 4 bases; nucleotides outside the gene matches: 10. The germline V gene has CDR1 SGHVS and CDR2 FQNEAQ. The CDR3 DNA sequence: TGTGCCAGCAGCCCTACTTCCGGGACAGCCACCGGGGAGCTGTTTTTT. Its translation is CASSPTSGTATGELFF.

V is TRBV2 and J is TRBJ1-4; D may be TRBD1 (6 bases). The germline V gene has CDR1 SNHLY and CDR2 FYNNEI. Trimming cost V 5 bases and J 6 bases, with 13 bases left between them. The CDR3 runs to 14 residues. CDR3 DNA sequence: TGTGCCAGCAGTCGACAGGTTTTCGATGAAAAACTGTTTTTT. Its translation is CASSRQVFDEKLFF. Supplemented by reference TRBV2 and TRBJ1-4, the full variable domain reads EPEVTQTPSHQVTQMGQEVILRCVPISNHLYFYWYRQILGQKVEFLVSFYNNEISEKSEIFDDQFSVERPDGSNFTLKIRSTKLEDSAMYFCASSRQVFDEKLFFGSGTQLSVL.

V and J are TRBV5-1 and TRBJ2-7; TRBD2 aligns across 15 bases. Germline CDR1 and CDR2: SGHRS and YFSETQ. This CDR3 comprises 15 residues. Trimming at V came to 4 bases and at J to 3 bases, leaving 2 bases not matched to a gene. CDR3 coding DNA: TGCGCCAGCAGCCGGGGACTAGCGGGGGGCTACGAGCAGTACTTC. This codes for CASSRGLAGGYEQYF.

The V call is TRBV2, the J call TRBJ2-7, with TRBD1 matching over 11 bases. Per the germline V gene, CDR1 is SNHLY and CDR2 is FYNNEI. The V segment lost 4 bases and the J segment 4 bases; nucleotides outside the gene matches: 9. The CDR3 length is 16 residues. The CDR3: CASSGRTGGARYEQYF. In DNA, the CDR3 is TGTGCCAGCAGTGGTCGGACAGGGGGCGCGAGGTACGAGCAGTACTTC. Based on the CDR3 plus reference TRBV2 and TRBJ2-7, the full variable domain is EPEVTQTPSHQVTQMGQEVILRCVPISNHLYFYWYRQILGQKVEFLVSFYNNEISEKSEIFDDQFSVERPDGSNFTLKIRSTKLEDSAMYFCASSGRTGGARYEQYFGPGTRLTVT.

CDR3 protein: CASSPRGDEQFF. CDR3 nucleotide sequence: TGTGCCAGCTCTCCTAGGGGGGATGAGCAGTTCTTC. The chain joins TRBV6-6 to TRBJ2-1; perhaps D is TRBD1 or TRBD2 (6 bases each). Trimming left V 8 bases short and J 8 bases short, with 13 bases between. The CDR3 is made up of 12 amino acids. Germline V lookup: CDR1 MNHNY, CDR2 SVGAGI (reference sequence).

V is TRBV7-2 and J is TRBJ1-5; D is undetermined. Trimming cost V 1 base and J 1 base, with 5 bases left between them. The CDR3 runs 14 residues. Germline V gene sequence: CDR1 SGHTA, CDR2 FQGNSA. The CDR3 DNA reads as TGTGCCAGCAGCTTAGGGCCCAGCAATCAGCCCCAGCATTTT. This gives the protein CASSLGPSNQPQHF.

J is TRBJ2-1 and V is TRBV5-4, with unresolved D. The CDR3 runs to 11 residues. Germline V gives CDR1 SGHNT, CDR2 YYREEE (reference sequence). V was pared by 5 bases and J by 4 bases, with 4 bases between. In DNA, the CDR3 is TGTGCCAGCAGGGGATACAATGAGCAGTTCTTC. Translated: CASRGYNEQFF.

A single count supports this clone. This chain connects TRBV7-6 to TRBJ2-5, with a tentative D call TRBD2 (5 bases). V lost 5 bases to trimming and J lost 0 bases, with 10 bases between them. Germline V lookup: CDR1 SGHVS, CDR2 FNYEAQ. The CDR3 loop spans 14 amino acids. The DNA of the CDR3 is TGTGCCAGCAGCCTTGGGCGGGACCAAGAGACCCAGTACTTC. It is translated as CASSLGRDQETQYF.

The CDR3 spells CASSLFPGSSYEQYF. CDR3 in DNA: TGTGCCAGCAGTTTATTTCCAGGCAGCTCCTACGAGCAGTACTTC. The V gene is TRBV28, the J gene TRBJ2-7; D is undetermined. In germline, CDR1 is MDHEN, CDR2 SYDVKM. Trimming removed 1 base from V and 0 bases from J, with 10 bases in between. The CDR3 sequence is 15 residues long.

V and J are TRBV7-3 and TRBJ2-1; 8 nucleotides line up with TRBD2. Germline-derived CDR1 and CDR2 are SGHTA and FQGTGA. CDR3 length: 15 amino acids. V lost 4 bases to trimming and J lost 5 bases; unmatched junction nucleotides: 7. The CDR3 spells CASSWSGGHNNEQFF. CDR3 nucleotide sequence: TGTGCCAGCAGCTGGAGCGGGGGACACAACAATGAGCAGTTCTTC.